Listed here are 26 T cell receptor beta chains from one sample, sequenced in a study of cytomegalovirus exposure and HLA in healthy donors (dated by TCRdb to between 2016 and 2019). Library prep was done by the immunoSEQ multiplex PCR assay. TCRdb took over this immuneACCESS table, retaining in-frame rearrangements with V and J assigned. Such tables are incomplete; in checked studies, under half of the missing clones stem from an unresolved V gene, and the remainder is unexplained. In all, the sample holds 100,000 to 150,000 clones, and 85% to 90% of those were seen once. Together, the top ten hold approximately 1% of the sample. Sequencing was carried out using PBMCs. The origin of the receptors is a woman aged 18-29 years in good health and CMV-seronegative.

J is TRBJ1-4 and V is TRBV28; D not resolved. This CDR3 contains 14 residues. The germline V and J ends were trimmed by 6 bases and 7 bases, with 15 bases remaining between them. Germline V CDR1 and CDR2: MDHEN, SYDVKM. The CDR3 loop reads CASSLLDGSEKLFF. As DNA, the CDR3 is TGTGCCAGCAGCCTCTTGGACGGGAGTGAAAAACTGTTTTTT.

In this sample, this clone turned up once. This chain connects TRBV6-6 to TRBJ1-1, with 7 bases aligning to TRBD1. After removal of 4 bases from V and 5 bases from J, the junction contained 7 bases not matched to a gene. Germline V gene lookup returns CDR1 MNHNY and CDR2 SVGAGI (reference sequence). The CDR3 loop spans 14 amino acids. The CDR3, as DNA: TGTGCCAGCAGTTCCCAGACAGGGCGGACTGAAGCTTTCTTT. Its translation is CASSSQTGRTEAFF.

V is TRBV7-9 and J is TRBJ2-2, with D perhaps TRBD2 (6 bases). Germline-derived CDR1 and CDR2 are SEHNR and FQNEAQ (reference sequence). V lost 3 bases and J lost 5, with 13 bases in between. This CDR3 is built from 15 residues. The CDR3 region has the DNA TGTGCCAGCAGCTTGACGGGAGTGGAAACCGGGGAGCTGTTTTTT. Its protein product is CASSLTGVETGELFF.

The chain combines TRBV10-3 with TRBJ2-5, with D hard to call. Germline V gene sequence: CDR1 ENHRY, CDR2 SYGVKD. The CDR3 is 13 residues long. V lost 0 bases and J 2 bases, leaving 4 bases between the germline ends. The CDR3 loop reads CAISESYQETQYF. Here the CDR3 DNA reads TGTGCCATCAGTGAGTCGTATCAAGAGACCCAGTACTTC.

The rearrangement uses TRBV6-5 and TRBJ1-5; D gene ambiguous. CDR3 length: 13 amino acids. The V gene lost 6 bases and the J gene lost 0 bases, with 6 bases spanning the gap. Germline CDR1 and CDR2: MNHEY and SVGAGI. This CDR3 is CASRQYSNQPQHF. The CDR3 coding sequence is TGTGCCAGCAGACAATATAGCAATCAGCCCCAGCATTTT.

The chain has TRBV18 and TRBJ2-4, with 7 bases fitting TRBD1. The germline CDR1 and CDR2 sequences are KGHSH and LQKENI. V gave up 3 bases and J gave up 7 bases; unmatched junction bases: 0. CDR3 size: 12 residues. DNA of the CDR3: TGTGCCAGCTCACCGGACAGGAACATTCAGTACTTC. Residues: CASSPDRNIQYF.

This clone was counted once. V is TRBV2 and J is TRBJ2-2, with TRBD1 matching over 8 bases. CDR1 is SNHLY, CDR2 FYNNEI, per germline. V shed 2 bases, J shed 5 bases, and the junction held 4 bases outside the gene matches. This CDR3 contains 15 residues. CDR3 DNA sequence: TGTGCCAGCAGTGAATCGGACAGGGTAACCGGGGAGCTGTTTTTT. Its protein product is CASSESDRVTGELFF. The full variable domain, its missing parts supplied by reference TRBV2 and TRBJ2-2, is EPEVTQTPSHQVTQMGQEVILRCVPISNHLYFYWYRQILGQKVEFLVSFYNNEISEKSEIFDDQFSVERPDGSNFTLKIRSTKLEDSAMYFCASSESDRVTGELFFGEGSRLTVL.

J is TRBJ1-2 and V is TRBV6-5; no definite D call. The CDR3 loop spans 14 amino acids. V gave up 7 bases and J gave up 0 bases, with 12 bases separating them. From germline, CDR1 is MNHEY and CDR2 SVGAGI. The CDR3 DNA reads TGTGCCAGCACCTCGGCCCGGGCTAACTATGGCTACACCTTC. This encodes CASTSARANYGYTF.

V is TRBV29-1 and J is TRBJ1-4, with TRBD1 as a possible D gene (5 bases). Germline loops: CDR1 SQVTM, CDR2 ANQGSEA. There are 13 residues in the CDR3. Trimming cost V 6 bases and J 8 bases, with 16 bases left between them. CDR3 sequence (DNA): TGCAGCGTCGGACAACCGCCTAGGGAAAAACTGTTTTTT. As protein: CSVGQPPREKLFF.

The chain employs TRBV30 and TRBJ1-1, with D tentatively TRBD1 (6 bases). The CDR3 is 14 amino acids. CDR1 is GTSNPN, CDR2 SVGIG, per germline (reference sequence). V lost 1 base to trimming and J lost 8 bases, with 17 bases between them. CDR3 residues: CAWSEARGGKEAFF. The CDR3 coding sequence is TGTGCCTGGAGTGAGGCCCGAGGGGGAAAGGAAGCTTTCTTT.

This clone appeared a single time. The chain uses TRBV5-1 and TRBJ2-1, with D tentatively TRBD1 (6 bases). The CDR3 loop spans 14 amino acids. Per the germline V gene, CDR1 is SGHRS and CDR2 is YFSETQ. V was clipped by 7 bases and J by 8 bases, with 19 bases between them. The CDR3 region has the DNA TGCGCCAGCGCAAGGGGGAGTATTGACGATGAGCAGTTCTTC. This translates into CASARGSIDDEQFF.

The rearrangement uses TRBV30 and TRBJ1-1, with TRBD1 as a possible D gene (6 bases). Deletions cut 5 bases from V and 3 bases from J, with 16 bases between. The germline V gene encodes CDR1 GTSNPN and CDR2 SVGIG (reference sequence). This CDR3 comprises 14 residues. The CDR3 spells CAWENRAPYTEAFF. The CDR3 DNA reads TGTGCCTGGGAAAACAGGGCCCCCTACACTGAAGCTTTCTTT.

This rearrangement joins TRBV6-5 to TRBJ2-7; 9 bases fit TRBD1. The CDR3 runs 13 residues. Germline V gene lookup returns CDR1 MNHEY and CDR2 SVGAGI. Trimming removed 6 bases from V and 6 bases from J; junction bases left unmatched: 6. CDR3 coding DNA: TGTGCCAGCAGGAAACAGGGGGCAATCGAGCAGTACGTC. It specifies CASRKQGAIEQYV.

The gene calls are TRBV18 and TRBJ2-7; 7 bases agree with TRBD2. Germline trimming cut 6 bases from V and 6 bases from J; bases unmatched to any gene: 2. Germline V gene sequence: CDR1 KGHSH, CDR2 LQKENI. The CDR3 consists of 11 residues. The CDR3 is CASSPGGEQYF. The CDR3 bases are TGTGCCAGCTCCCCGGGGGGCGAGCAGTACTTC.

The gene calls are TRBV7-2 and TRBJ1-5; no clear D gene. CDR1 SGHTA and CDR2 FQGNSA come from the germline V gene. This CDR3 is 15 amino acids long. V was trimmed by 7 bases and J by 0 bases, leaving 13 bases between them. CDR3 nucleotide sequence: TGTGCCAGCACCCAGACGACTTATAGCAATCAGCCCCAGCATTTT. This encodes CASTQTTYSNQPQHF. Filled out from reference TRBV7-2 and TRBJ1-5, the complete variable domain reads GAGVSQSPSNKVTEKGKDVELRCDPISGHTALYWYRQSLGQGLEFLIYFQGNSAPDKSGLPSDRFSAERTGGSVSTLTIQRTQQEDSAVYLCASTQTTYSNQPQHFGDGTRLSIL.

The genes are TRBV7-6 and TRBJ1-2, with D perhaps TRBD1 (6 bases). With 5 bases removed from V and 8 bases from J, the gap between germline ends came to 12 bases. Germline CDR1 and CDR2: SGHVS and FNYEAQ. The CDR3 length is 12 residues. This chain's CDR3 is CASSPTGQGYTF. Here the CDR3 DNA reads TGTGCCAGCAGCCCAACAGGGCAGGGCTACACCTTC.

The CDR3 is CASSVMGLAEETQYF. In DNA form, the CDR3 reads TGTGCCAGCAGCGTCATGGGACTAGCGGAAGAGACCCAGTACTTC. The chain employs TRBV9 and TRBJ2-5, with TRBD2 identical over 11 bases. The germline V gene has CDR1 SGDLS and CDR2 YYNGEE. After removal of 2 bases from V and 3 bases from J, the junction contained 3 bases not matched to a gene. There are 15 residues in the CDR3.

The chain employs TRBV4-1 and TRBJ1-1; TRBD1 matches 8 bases. The ends lost 5 bases at V and 2 bases at J; junction bases unmatched: 4. Germline V gene data show CDR1 as MGHRA and CDR2 as YSYEKL. This CDR3 has 14 amino acids. CDR3 nucleotides: TGCGCCAGCAGCACCGGGACAGGTAACACTGAAGCTTTCTTT. Translation gives CASSTGTGNTEAFF.

The chain links TRBV28 to TRBJ2-1, with 12 bases aligning to TRBD2. Germline-derived CDR1 and CDR2 are MDHEN and SYDVKM. V was clipped by 2 bases and J by 5 bases; unmatched bases: 1. This CDR3 has 15 amino acids. The DNA of the CDR3 is TGTGCCAGCAGTTTACGACTAGCGGGGGACAATGAGCAGTTCTTC. Protein sequence: CASSLRLAGDNEQFF. Complete variable domain (other parts from reference TRBV28 and TRBJ2-1): DVKVTQSSRYLVKRTGEKVFLECVQDMDHENMFWYRQDPGLGLRLIYFSYDVKMKEKGDIPEGYSVSREKKERFSLILESASTNQTSMYLCASSLRLAGDNEQFFGPGTRLTVL.

This rearrangement joins TRBV2 to TRBJ2-3, with 7 bases matching TRBD2. Germline assignment: CDR1 SNHLY and CDR2 FYNNEI. The CDR3 is made up of 15 amino acids. Losses at the gene ends were 6 bases for V and 2 bases for J; bases not matched to a gene: 8. CDR3 sequence: CASSPGTIYTDTQYF. For the CDR3, the DNA is TGTGCCAGCAGCCCGGGGACTATTTACACAGATACGCAGTATTTT.

This chain links TRBV30 with TRBJ2-7; 12 bases are shared with TRBD1. Germline lookup yields CDR1 GTSNPN and CDR2 SVGIG (reference sequence). CDR3 size: 14 residues. Losses at the gene ends were 5 bases for V and 1 base for J; bases not matched to a gene: 3. The CDR3 DNA follows: TGTGCCTGGTCGGGACAGGGGGCTTCCTACGAGCAGTACGTC. It specifies CAWSGQGASYEQYV.

This clone occurred once. This chain connects TRBV6-5 to TRBJ1-5; D is perhaps TRBD1 (6 bases). This CDR3 is 14 amino acids long. Germline V CDR1 and CDR2: MNHEY, SVGAGI. Trimming removed 2 bases from V and 4 bases from J, with 9 bases in between. The CDR3 region is CASSYRQGNQPQHF. The CDR3 nucleotides are TGTGCCAGCAGTTACCGTCAGGGGAATCAGCCCCAGCATTTT.

V is TRBV6-5 and J is TRBJ1-3; D ambiguous. This CDR3 has 15 residues. Germline V gives CDR1 MNHEY, CDR2 SVGAGI. Trimming took off 5 bases at V and 9 bases at J, with 20 bases between the two ends. CDR3 amino acids: CASSPSGITKGTIYF. In nucleotides, the CDR3 is TGTGCCAGCAGTCCGTCCGGGATCACAAAAGGCACCATATATTTT.

The DNA for the CDR3 is TGTGCCAGCGTTCGGGACAGGGATAATTCACCCCTCCACTTT. It specifies CASVRDRDNSPLHF. J is TRBJ1-6 and V is TRBV6-6, with TRBD1 matching 9 bases. Germline V gene data show CDR1 as MNHNY and CDR2 as SVGAGI (reference sequence). V lost 8 bases and J lost 5; bases outside the gene matches: 4. CDR3 length: 14 amino acids.

The chain has TRBV28 and TRBJ2-7; D unresolved. The CDR3 extends over 17 amino acids. The V gene's germline CDR1 is MDHEN and CDR2 SYDVKM. The V end lost 4 bases, the J end lost 2 bases, and 21 bases lay between the germline ends. The CDR3 spells CASSSYSEPLSTYEQYF. The CDR3 DNA is TGTGCCAGCAGTTCCTATTCTGAGCCACTAAGCACCTACGAGCAGTACTTC.

V and J are TRBV4-3 and TRBJ2-1, with 11 bases fitting TRBD1. This CDR3 has 16 amino acids. V trimming: 3 bases; J trimming: 8 bases; junction bases outside the gene matches: 9. The germline gives CDR1 LGHNA, CDR2 YSLEER. The CDR3 coding sequence is TGCGCCAGCAGCCATTGGACAGGGGGCATTATCGATGAGCAGTTCTTC. The encoded protein is CASSHWTGGIIDEQFF.